This is a list of T cell receptor beta chains from one sample in a study of T cell changes during pregnancy in multiple sclerosis. Some clones are missing from TCRdb's copy, which holds only in-frame ones; the method was immunoSEQ multiplex PCR. The table lists 90,000 to 130,000 clones, 90% to 95% of them singletons. The sample here was peripheral blood, taken in the third trimester of pregnancy. These receptors were taken from a female donor with multiple sclerosis, enrolled in a pregnancy study. Each CDR3 is given with its conserved first and last residue. D genes are given only for firm matches. Clone size appears in some rows only: once, few, many, or a class for an expanded clone.

TRBV28	.	.	TRBJ1-1	TGTGCCAGCAGCCCACAGGGCATGGGGAACACTGAAGCTTTCTTT	CASSPQGMGNTEAFF
TRBV10-2	.	.	TRBJ2-5	TGCGCCAGCAGTCCTGGGACTGCTCTTGCGACCCAGTACTTC	CASSPGTALATQYF
TRBV19	.	TRBD1	TRBJ1-5	TGTGCCTGCGGGGGACAGGGGTGGCGGCAGCCCCAGCATTTT	CACGGQGWRQPQHF
TRBV27	.	TRBD1	TRBJ2-7	TGTGCCAGCAGCCTAAGACAGGGCGAGCAGTACTTC	CASSLRQGEQYF
TRBV19	.	.	TRBJ1-5	TGTGCCAGTAGTTCGACAGCCAGGAGCAATCAGCCCCAGCATTTT	CASSSTARSNQPQHF
TRBV28	.	TRBD1	TRBJ1-1	TGTGCCAGCAGAAGAGGACAGGGGCTAGGGAACACTGAAGCTTTCTTT	CASRRGQGLGNTEAFF
TRBV7-3	once	TRBD2	TRBJ2-4	TGTGCCAGCAGCTTAAACAGCGGGACCAAAAACATTCAGTACTTC	CASSLNSGTKNIQYF
TRBV28	.	TRBD1	TRBJ2-1	TGTGCCAGCAACACCGGGACAGCGAAGTTCTTC	CASNTGTAKFF
TRBV6-1	.	.	TRBJ2-7	TGTGCCAGCGGGGGGGGGCTCTACGAGCAGTACTTC	CASGGGLYEQYF
TRBV28	.	.	TRBJ2-7	TGTGCCAGCAGGGTAGGCGGGCCAAAGAGAGAGCAGTACTTC	CASRVGGPKREQYF
TRBV28	.	TRBD2	TRBJ2-3	TGTGCCAGTTTACGGACTAGCTCAGATACGCAGTATTTT	CASLRTSSDTQYF
TRBV19	few	.	TRBJ2-7	TGTGCCAGTAGTGGGGAACGTTTTGGGAGCTCCTACGAGCAGTACTTC	CASSGERFGSSYEQYF
TRBV10-3	.	.	TRBJ2-7	TGTGCCATCTCAAACCGGTTGGTGTCGGACGAGCAGTACTTC	CAISNRLVSDEQYF
TRBV19	.	.	TRBJ1-2	TGTGCCAGTAGTATAGACCACAGCTTGGGCTACACCTTC	CASSIDHSLGYTF
TRBV7-9	.	TRBD1	TRBJ1-1	TGTGCCAGCAGCCCGCGCGGGACAGCCGGTAGCTGCGTATTC	CASSPRGTAGSCVF
TRBV4-1	once	TRBD1	TRBJ2-7	TGCGCCAGCAGCCAGGGGACAGGGGTCTCCTACGAGCAGTACTTC	CASSQGTGVSYEQYF
TRBV7-7	.	TRBD1	TRBJ2-5	TGTGCCAGCAGCCAAGACAGGGGGGGAGAGACCCAGTACTTC	CASSQDRGGETQYF
TRBV30	.	TRBD1	TRBJ1-2	TGTGCCTGGAGATCCAGGGGGAAGGAAGGCTACACCTTC	CAWRSRGKEGYTF
TRBV5-6	.	TRBD2	TRBJ2-1	TGTGCCAGCGGCGCGCGCGGGAGGGCCAATGAGCAGTTCTTC	CASGARGRANEQFF
TRBV9	.	TRBD1	TRBJ2-7	TGTGCCAGCAGCGCCGCCGGACAGGGGTTTTCCTACGAGCAGTACTTC	CASSAAGQGFSYEQYF
TRBV7-8	.	.	TRBJ1-1	TGTGCCAGCAGCTTACGGTCGGACACTGAAGCTTTCTTT	CASSLRSDTEAFF
TRBV5-1	.	.	TRBJ1-5	TGCGCCAGCAGCTTAGGGGGGGTTAATCAGCCCCAGCATTTT	CASSLGGVNQPQHF
TRBV19	.	.	TRBJ1-5	TGTGCCAGTAGTCCGCCGGGATCCAAGACCGGTAGCAATCAGCCCCAGCATTTT	CASSPPGSKTGSNQPQHF
TRBV20-1	.	.	TRBJ1-5	TGCAGTGCTAGTGCAGGCCAGCCCCAGCATTTT	CSASAGQPQHF
TRBV6-1	.	.	TRBJ2-3	TGTGCCAGCAGTGAAGCGCCGCAGGCCGCGCAGTATTTT	CASSEAPQAAQYF
TRBV2	.	TRBD1	TRBJ1-2	TGTGCCAGCAGTGAGTCGGGACAGGGGAGCTATGGCTACACCTTC	CASSESGQGSYGYTF
TRBV27	.	TRBD1	TRBJ1-1	TGTGCCAGCAGAGACAGGGGTATGTACACTGAAGCTTTCTTT	CASRDRGMYTEAFF
TRBV5-4	.	TRBD1	TRBJ1-1	TGTGCCAGCAGCCGACCGACAGGGGGTAAAGCTTTCTTT	CASSRPTGGKAFF
TRBV5-1	.	.	TRBJ2-3	TGCGCCAGCAGCTTGGCCGGGGTAGATACGCAGTATTTT	CASSLAGVDTQYF
TRBV28	.	.	TRBJ1-2	TGTGCCAGCAGTTTTATAGCCCTTGAAGAGAGCTACACCTTC	CASSFIALEESYTF
TRBV28	.	.	TRBJ2-6	TGTGCCAGCAGTCCCACCTATTCATACGTCCTGACTTTC	CASSPTYSYVLTF
TRBV6-5	.	.	TRBJ2-7	TGTGCCAGCAGTTCTCCGCGGGACCCGAGCTCCTACGAGCAGTACTTC	CASSSPRDPSSYEQYF
TRBV15	once	TRBD2	TRBJ2-7	TGTGCCACCAGCAGAGGGGAGGGCAACTACGAGCAGTACTTC	CATSRGEGNYEQYF
TRBV18	.	TRBD1	TRBJ1-1	TGTGCCAGCTCCGGCAACAGGGGCGCGGACACTGAAGCTTTCTTT	CASSGNRGADTEAFF
TRBV27	.	.	TRBJ2-1	TGTGCCAGCAGGGGGCCGGAGCATGAGCAGTTCTTC	CASRGPEHEQFF
TRBV19	.	.	TRBJ1-2	TGTGCCAGTAGATCCGGAGGCCTTGATGGCTACACCTTC	CASRSGGLDGYTF
TRBV28	once	TRBD1	TRBJ1-5	TGTGCCAGCAGCCTGGACAGGAGTAGCAATCAGCCCCAGCATTTT	CASSLDRSSNQPQHF
TRBV7-9	.	TRBD1	TRBJ1-4	TGTGCCAGCACCCGCGGGACAGGGGAAAATGAAAAACTGTTTTTT	CASTRGTGENEKLFF
TRBV18	once	TRBD2	TRBJ2-1	TGTGCCAGCTCACCACTATCGACTAGCGGGGGGGCCTACAATGAGCAGTTCTTC	CASSPLSTSGGAYNEQFF
TRBV5-1	.	TRBD2	TRBJ2-1	TGCGCCAGCAGCGGGGGACTAGCGGGAGCCAATGAGCAGTTCTTC	CASSGGLAGANEQFF
TRBV11-3	.	TRBD1	TRBJ1-1	TGTGCCAGCAGCTTAGATGGACAGGGAGGGACTGAAGCTTTCTTT	CASSLDGQGGTEAFF
TRBV19	.	TRBD1	TRBJ2-7	TGTGCCAGTAGTAAGGACAGGGAAAACGAGCAGTACTTC	CASSKDRENEQYF
TRBV2	.	.	TRBJ1-6	TGTGCCAGCAGAAAGATAGTCGCGAAAGGGGATTCACCCCTCCACTTT	CASRKIVAKGDSPLHF